This T cell receptor (beta chain) was recovered during a study of blood T cells in healthy people across ages. Every donor provided approximately 9.2 milliliters of peripheral blood. The germline CDR1 and CDR2 sequences are LGHNA and YNFKEQ. The CDR3 covers 15 residues. Alongside a J-beta primer mix, a sample-barcoded 5' primer served in a second PCR lasting roughly 6 to 11 cycles. One entry per CDR3 protein results from TCRdb running MiXCR on the 5' RACE reads. The table lists under 1,000,000 distinct CDR3 sequences, about 47% of them singletons. The receptor's source is a man older than 75 in good health. Sequenced sample: blood. This chain uses TRBV4-2 with TRBJ2-4; D remains unclear. The J call may be in error: the DNA end matches TRBJ2-5 better. Written as DNA, the CDR3 is TGTGCCAGCAGCCAAGGAGAGGATAAAGGAGAGACCCAGTACTTC. Residues: CASSQGEDKGETQYF.